The source of this T cell receptor (beta chain) is a study of shared clonotypes between healthy human individuals. Note on this clone: Antigen unknown.

V gave up 1 base and J gave up 7 bases, with 15 bases separating them. Germline assignment: CDR1 SGHDT and CDR2 YYEEEE. CDR3 length: 15 residues. The data were produced by immunoSEQ multiplex PCR, yet TCRdb's version contains in-frame clones alone and is incomplete. The repertoire holds about a million clones, with 60% to 85% as singletons. Study-wide results and limits: Incompleteness in sorted-subset sequencing, despite large depth, was shown by rarefaction. Researchers sampled blood only, noting tissue repertoires likely differ. Larger richness was generally estimated for naive than memory subsets.

V is TRBV5-6 and J is TRBJ1-5; the D gene is possibly TRBD1 (6 bases). The clonotype originates from a man aged 18-30 years in good health. Some clones in this sample may be carry-over from other donors' samples. The specimen sequenced was memory CD4+ T cells from PBMCs. Specified subset: CD45RA-negative fraction. CDR3 protein: CASSLRFGGGQPQHF. Here the CDR3 DNA reads TGTGCCAGCAGCTTGCGGTTTGGGGGCGGGCAGCCCCAGCATTTT. The whole variable domain, remainder taken from reference TRBV5-6 and TRBJ1-5, is DAGVTQSPTHLIKTRGQQVTLRCSPKSGHDTVSWYQQALGQGPQFIFQYYEEEERQRGNFPDRFSGHQFPNYSSELNVNALLLGDSALYLCASSLRFGGGQPQHFGDGTRLSIL.